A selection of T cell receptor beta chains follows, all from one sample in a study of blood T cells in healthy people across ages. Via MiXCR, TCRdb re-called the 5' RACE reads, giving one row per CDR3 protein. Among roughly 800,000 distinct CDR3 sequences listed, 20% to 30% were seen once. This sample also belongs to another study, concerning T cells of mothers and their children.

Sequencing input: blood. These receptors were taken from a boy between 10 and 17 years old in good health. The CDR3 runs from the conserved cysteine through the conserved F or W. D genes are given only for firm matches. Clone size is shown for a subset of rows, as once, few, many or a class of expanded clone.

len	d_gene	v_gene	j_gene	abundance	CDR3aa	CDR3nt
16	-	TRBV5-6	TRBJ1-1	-	CASSLRGGGKNTEAFF	TGTGCCAGCAGCTTGAGGGGAGGGGGAAAGAACACTGAAGCTTTCTTT
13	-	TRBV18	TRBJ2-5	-	CASSPEGSETQYF	TGTGCCAGCTCACCAGAAGGCTCGGAGACCCAGTACTTC
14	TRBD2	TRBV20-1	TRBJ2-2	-	CSALSGGATGELFF	TGCAGTGCTCTAAGCGGGGGGGCCACCGGGGAGCTGTTTTTT
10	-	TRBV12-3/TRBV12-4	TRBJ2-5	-	CASAAGTQYF	TGTGCCAGCGCCGCAGGGACCCAGTACTTC
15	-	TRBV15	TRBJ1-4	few	CATSRDTTGLEKLFF	TGTGCCACCAGCAGAGATACAACGGGCCTTGAAAAACTGTTTTTT
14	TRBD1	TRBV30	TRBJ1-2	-	CVWSVGKTGGGYTF	TGTGTCTGGAGTGTTGGGAAGACAGGGGGTGGCTACACCTTC
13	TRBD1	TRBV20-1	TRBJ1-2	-	CSAKAGTGYGYTF	TGCAGTGCTAAGGCCGGGACAGGGTATGGCTACACCTTC
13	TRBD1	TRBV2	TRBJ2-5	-	CASRPGQKETQYF	TGTGCCAGCAGGCCGGGACAGAAAGAGACCCAGTACTTC
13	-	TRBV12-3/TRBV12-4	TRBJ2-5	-	CASRNTGVETQYF	TGTGCCAGCAGGAATACGGGGGTGGAGACCCAGTACTTC
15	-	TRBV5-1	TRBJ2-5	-	CASSLTAGFGETQYF	TGCGCCAGCAGCTTGACGGCGGGATTTGGAGAGACCCAGTACTTC
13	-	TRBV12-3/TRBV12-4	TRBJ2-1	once	CASLRGPSNEQFF	TGTGCCAGCTTGCGGGGGCCTTCCAATGAGCAGTTCTTC
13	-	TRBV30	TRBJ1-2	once	CAWTRRGPNGYTF	TGTGCCTGGACACGCCGGGGCCCAAATGGCTACACCTTC
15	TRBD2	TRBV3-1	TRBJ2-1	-	CASSQGGGAKNEQFF	TGTGCCAGCAGCCAAGGCGGGGGGGCCAAGAATGAGCAGTTCTTC
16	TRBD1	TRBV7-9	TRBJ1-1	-	CASSPDFGQANTEAFF	TGTGCCAGCAGCCCCGATTTTGGACAGGCTAACACTGAAGCTTTCTTT
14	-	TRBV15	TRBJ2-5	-	CATSRRLGQETQYF	TGTGCCACCAGCAGAAGGCTTGGGCAAGAGACCCAGTACTTC
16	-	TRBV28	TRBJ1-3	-	CASSLPSGSSGNTIYF	TGTGCCAGCAGTTTACCTTCAGGGTCCTCTGGAAACACCATATATTTT
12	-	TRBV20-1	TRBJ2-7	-	CSATRDIDEQYF	TGCAGTGCTACCCGGGACATCGACGAGCAGTACTTC
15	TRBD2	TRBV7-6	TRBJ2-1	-	CASRKTSGGANEQFF	TGTGCCAGCAGAAAAACTAGCGGGGGGGCCAATGAGCAGTTCTTC
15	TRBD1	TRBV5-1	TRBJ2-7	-	CASSLSGQTSYEQYF	TGCGCCAGCAGCTTGTCGGGACAGACCTCCTACGAGCAGTACTTC
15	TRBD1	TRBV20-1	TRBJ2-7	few	CSAYHPGQASYEQYF	TGCAGTGCTTATCACCCGGGACAGGCCTCCTACGAGCAGTACTTC
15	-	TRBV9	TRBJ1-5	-	CASSVGGGNEWPQHF	TGTGCCAGCAGCGTAGGAGGGGGGAATGAGTGGCCCCAGCATTTT
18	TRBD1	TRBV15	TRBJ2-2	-	CATSRDRDRGPTTGELFF	TGTGCCACCAGCAGAGATCGCGACAGGGGGCCCACCACCGGGGAGCTGTTTTTT
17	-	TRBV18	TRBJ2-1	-	CASSPNAFGRGYNEQFF	TGTGCCAGCTCACCAAACGCCTTCGGTCGGGGTTACAATGAGCAGTTCTTC
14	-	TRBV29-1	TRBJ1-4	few	CSVAWTATNEKLFF	TGCAGCGTTGCCTGGACCGCAACTAATGAAAAACTGTTTTTT
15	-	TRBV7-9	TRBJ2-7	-	CASSLAVGVSYEQYF	TGTGCCAGCAGCTTAGCAGTCGGGGTTTCCTACGAGCAGTACTTC
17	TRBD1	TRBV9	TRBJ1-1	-	CASSVVRDRAMNTEAFF	TGTGCCAGCAGCGTAGTGAGGGACAGAGCCATGAACACTGAAGCTTTCTTT
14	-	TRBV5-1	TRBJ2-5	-	CASAGEGSLETQYF	TGCGCCAGCGCCGGCGAGGGGAGCCTTGAGACCCAGTACTTC
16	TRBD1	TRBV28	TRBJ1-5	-	CASSFKKDRSNQPQHF	TGTGCCAGCAGTTTCAAAAAGGACAGGAGCAATCAGCCCCAGCATTTT
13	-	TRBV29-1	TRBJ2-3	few	CSVARTVTDTQYF	TGCAGCGTTGCCCGGACAGTCACAGATACGCAGTATTTT
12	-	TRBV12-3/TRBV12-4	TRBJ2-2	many	CASSLVAGELFF	TGTGCCAGCAGTTTGGTTGCCGGGGAGCTGTTTTTT
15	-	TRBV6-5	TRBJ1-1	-	CASSYPGRENTEAFF	TGTGCCAGCAGTTACCCCGGACGGGAGAACACTGAAGCTTTCTTT
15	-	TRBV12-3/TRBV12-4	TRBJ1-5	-	CASSFGGYSNQPQHF	TGTGCCAGCAGTTTCGGGGGGTATAGCAATCAGCCCCAGCATTTT
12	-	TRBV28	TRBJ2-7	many	CASSSTAYEQYF	TGTGCCAGCAGCTCGACCGCCTACGAGCAGTACTTC
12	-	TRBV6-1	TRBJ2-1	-	CASSPRNNEQFF	TGTGCCAGCAGTCCGAGGAACAATGAGCAGTTCTTC
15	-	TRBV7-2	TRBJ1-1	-	CASSFGVRGDTEAFF	TGTGCCAGCAGCTTTGGGGTCCGGGGGGACACTGAAGCTTTCTTT
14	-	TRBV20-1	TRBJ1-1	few	CSALGGNTGTEAFF	TGCAGTGCCCTGGGGGGAAACACGGGCACTGAAGCTTTCTTT
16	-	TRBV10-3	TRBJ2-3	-	CAISDYDRESTDTQYF	TGTGCCATCAGTGATTACGATCGTGAAAGCACAGATACGCAGTATTTT
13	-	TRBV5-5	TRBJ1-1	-	CASILGENTEAFF	TGTGCCAGCATCCTGGGGGAGAACACTGAAGCTTTCTTT
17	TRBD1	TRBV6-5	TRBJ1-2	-	CASSYSRGRGRAYGYTF	TGTGCCAGCAGTTACTCAAGGGGCAGGGGGCGCGCCTATGGCTACACCTTC
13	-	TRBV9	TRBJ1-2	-	CASSVDGSYGYTF	TGTGCCAGCAGCGTAGACGGGAGCTATGGCTACACCTTC